The rows below give T cell receptor beta chains drawn from one sample of a study of control samples from healthy donors and cancer patients. Only in-frame clones appear in the TCRdb table, and some are missing; sequencing was by immunoSEQ multiplex PCR. The sample consists of under 300,000 clones, over 75% of them appearing once. Source material: PBMCs. The receptors here all came from a woman aged 55-75 years with lung cancer. The CDR3 runs from the conserved cysteine through the conserved F or W.

J gene: TRBJ2-3
V gene: TRBV25-1
CDR3 protein: CASTYGSSDTQYF

J gene: TRBJ2-6
V gene: TRBV28
CDR3 protein: CASSIQGYGANVLTF

J gene: TRBJ2-1
V gene: TRBV24-1
CDR3 protein: CATSDFNPPSSYNEQFF

J gene: TRBJ2-5
V gene: TRBV20-1
CDR3 protein: CSANVQETQYF

J gene: TRBJ1-1
V gene: TRBV27
CDR3 protein: CASSNSGATEAFF

J gene: TRBJ1-1
V gene: TRBV5-1
CDR3 protein: CASSLTGTHTEAFF

J gene: TRBJ1-4
V gene: TRBV28
CDR3 protein: CASSFQVNEKLFF

J gene: TRBJ1-2
V gene: TRBV7-9
CDR3 protein: CASSSSRQGLSSVYTF

J gene: TRBJ1-1
V gene: TRBV27
CDR3 protein: CASTMGFRQKSFF

J gene: TRBJ1-5
V gene: TRBV12-2
CDR3 protein: CASRFPGQAGQPQHF

J gene: TRBJ1-2
V gene: TRBV18
CDR3 protein: CASSPGGWPLRGYTF

J gene: TRBJ2-1
V gene: TRBV5-4
CDR3 protein: CASSLTLANEQFF

J gene: TRBJ2-7
V gene: TRBV28
CDR3 protein: CASSGSPGHLSYEQYF

J gene: TRBJ1-5
V gene: TRBV28
CDR3 protein: CASSLLQLGNQPQHF

J gene: TRBJ1-1
V gene: TRBV27
CDR3 protein: CASRTWGNTEAFF

J gene: TRBJ1-4
V gene: TRBV25-1
CDR3 protein: CASSEYSGGSEKLFF

J gene: TRBJ2-3
V gene: TRBV19
CDR3 protein: CASSKPGQGTDTQYF

J gene: TRBJ2-7
V gene: TRBV18
CDR3 protein: CASSPPMGEQYF

J gene: TRBJ1-2
V gene: TRBV6-5
CDR3 protein: CASTPKGASGYTF

J gene: TRBJ2-7
V gene: TRBV11-3
CDR3 protein: CASSRGQDSYEQYF

J gene: TRBJ2-7
V gene: TRBV28
CDR3 protein: CASSLQGLEQYF

J gene: TRBJ1-1
V gene: TRBV24-1
CDR3 protein: CATSDSPGGNGAFF

J gene: TRBJ1-2
V gene: TRBV7-9
CDR3 protein: CASSLVGGGNQGGYTF

J gene: TRBJ1-1
V gene: TRBV5-1
CDR3 protein: CASSSVANTEAFF

J gene: TRBJ1-1
V gene: TRBV9
CDR3 protein: CASSANQANTEAFF

J gene: TRBJ2-7
V gene: TRBV5-5
CDR3 protein: CASSLELAGRGAEQYF

J gene: TRBJ2-2
V gene: TRBV3-1/TRBV3-2
CDR3 protein: CASSPRLAGGPNTGELFF

J gene: TRBJ1-4
V gene: TRBV6-5
CDR3 protein: CASSYSHATNEKLFF

J gene: TRBJ2-7
V gene: TRBV5-1
CDR3 protein: CASSQGQGEQYF

J gene: TRBJ2-5
V gene: TRBV5-6
CDR3 protein: CASSSGPMQETQYF

J gene: TRBJ1-1
V gene: TRBV3-1/TRBV3-2
CDR3 protein: CASSPTLGQGKNTEAFF

J gene: TRBJ1-1
V gene: TRBV2
CDR3 protein: CASSARLEAFF

J gene: TRBJ2-5
V gene: TRBV5-1
CDR3 protein: CASSQPGTQETQYF

J gene: TRBJ1-5
V gene: TRBV6-5
CDR3 protein: CASRGHLISNQPQHF

J gene: TRBJ2-7
V gene: TRBV4-1
CDR3 protein: CASSQDIAYEQYF

J gene: TRBJ2-5
V gene: TRBV9
CDR3 protein: CASSVASQETQYF

J gene: TRBJ2-2
V gene: TRBV11-2
CDR3 protein: CASSPKGGTGELFF

J gene: TRBJ1-2
V gene: TRBV3-1/TRBV3-2
CDR3 protein: CASSQRDRGGYTF

J gene: TRBJ2-1
V gene: TRBV19
CDR3 protein: CASSSQGSYNEQFF

J gene: TRBJ1-2
V gene: TRBV7-9
CDR3 protein: CASSATGYGYTF

J gene: TRBJ2-3
V gene: TRBV18
CDR3 protein: CASSAGPRVDTQYF

J gene: TRBJ2-3
V gene: TRBV20-1
CDR3 protein: CSADRADTQYF

J gene: TRBJ2-3
V gene: TRBV7-9
CDR3 protein: CASSLARDTQYF

J gene: TRBJ2-2
V gene: TRBV24-1
CDR3 protein: CATEKGSGVGELFF

J gene: TRBJ2-1
V gene: TRBV2
CDR3 protein: CASTSYNEQFF

J gene: TRBJ2-4
V gene: TRBV11-2
CDR3 protein: CASSPREGKNIQYF

J gene: TRBJ1-4
V gene: TRBV11-2
CDR3 protein: CASSSDWGGNEKLFF

J gene: TRBJ1-2
V gene: TRBV30
CDR3 protein: CAWSVGQGARGYTF

J gene: TRBJ2-1
V gene: TRBV27
CDR3 protein: CASSLGTVSYNEQFF

J gene: TRBJ1-6
V gene: TRBV13
CDR3 protein: CASSSGQPSSPLHF

J gene: TRBJ2-1
V gene: TRBV28
CDR3 protein: CASSTVGGYYEQFF

J gene: TRBJ2-4
V gene: TRBV28
CDR3 protein: CASKSSFWGGERSKNIQYF

J gene: TRBJ1-2
V gene: TRBV28
CDR3 protein: CASSLQGYYGYTF